This T cell receptor (beta chain) was sequenced for a study of chemoradiotherapy in HPV16-positive cancers. Study observations and caveats: HPV-specific T cells were functionally defined from only two HPV16-positive patients.

Germline CDR1 MNHEY, CDR2 SMNVEV (reference sequence). V was cut by 5 bases and J by 3 bases, with 19 bases left in between. The length of the CDR3 is 16 residues. Turning to this clone: Its antigen is unidentified.

The method was immunoSEQ multiplex PCR; TCRdb's version includes in-frame clones alone and lacks a portion of them. Of more than 9,000 clones in the sample, nearly 90% were seen once. This material was collected from a patient who underwent chemoradiotherapy. The chain joins TRBV27 to TRBJ1-1; perhaps TRBD1 as D (6 bases). The sequence came from a human donor with HPV-associated anogenital cancer. The CDR3: CASSPRMGARYTEAFF. The CDR3 region has the DNA TGTGCCAGCAGTCCAAGGATGGGGGCGCGGTACACTGAAGCTTTCTTT.